This T cell receptor (beta chain) was captured by sequencing in a study of OX40 agonist ivuxolimab in advanced cancers. The J segment lost 4 bases and the V segment lost 0 bases, leaving 5 bases of the junction unmatched. Germline CDR1 and CDR2: MNHEY and SVGAGI. The CDR3 consists of 15 residues. Autoimmune disease history or systemic immunosuppression was exclusionary. The table came from immunoSEQ multiplex PCR; TCRdb's copy has only in-frame clones and leaves some out. The sample includes approximately 110,000 clones, about nine tenths of them seen just once. The TCR comes from an adult with an advanced solid tumor such as melanoma, head and neck, liver or kidney cancer. The input for sequencing was CD4+ or CD8+ T cells sorted from blood, taken in a trial of the OX40 agonist ivuxolimab. The gene calls are TRBV6-5 and TRBJ1-1, with 7 bases aligning to TRBD1. CDR3 amino acids: CASSYSTGKVTEAFF. CDR3 sequence (DNA): TGTGCCAGCAGTTACTCGACAGGGAAAGTCACTGAAGCTTTCTTT.